These 20 T cell receptor beta chains originate from one sample sequenced in a study of blood T cells in healthy people across ages. Using a J-beta primer mix together with a sample-barcoded 5' primer, a second PCR was run for about 7 to 12 cycles. TCRdb itself ran the 5' RACE reads through MiXCR, one entry per CDR3 protein. The table has approximately 1,700,000 distinct CDR3 sequences, about two fifths seen once. Sequenced material: blood. Source of these receptors: a human donor in good health.

This clonotype was counted a few times. V usage is TRBV5-1 and J usage is TRBJ2-6, with a tentative D call TRBD2 (6 bases). CDR3 length equals 17 residues. The germline gives CDR1 SGHRS, CDR2 YFSETQ. Trimming removed 4 bases from V and 0 bases from J, with 14 bases in between. CDR3 sequence (DNA): TGCGCCAGCAGCCCCTGGGGGGAGAACTCTGGGGCCAACGTCCTGACTTTC. Translation gives CASSPWGENSGANVLTF.

This clonotype has ten or more counts. The CDR3 coding sequence is TGTGCCAGCAGTTCGTCGACTAGTAGCCAGTACTTC. Translation gives CASSSSTSSQYF. This chain connects TRBV12-3 or TRBV12-4 to TRBJ2-5, with a tentative D call TRBD2 (6 bases). The CDR3 spans 12 residues. V was clipped by 4 bases and J by 10 bases, with 13 bases between them.

This clonotype was detected a few times. The chain couples TRBV27 to TRBJ2-3; 9 nucleotides match TRBD2. Trimming cost V 6 bases and J 2 bases; bases outside gene matches: 9. Germline CDR1 reads MNHEY; CDR2 reads SMNVEV (reference sequence). The CDR3 consists of 16 residues. DNA of the CDR3: TGTGCCAGCAGCCCCATAGCGGGGGCCTACACAGATACGCAGTATTTT. Translating it yields CASSPIAGAYTDTQYF.

This clonotype was detected only a few times. The chain couples TRBV24-1 to TRBJ2-1; no firm D call. CDR1 KGHDR and CDR2 SFDVKD come from the germline V gene. This CDR3 is built from 15 residues. V lost 2 bases to trimming and J lost 0 bases, with 7 bases between them. The CDR3 is CATSDSYSSYNEQFF. CDR3 in DNA: TGTGCCACCAGTGATTCTTATAGCTCCTACAATGAGCAGTTCTTC.

There are a few counts of this clonotype. The chain couples TRBV7-9 to TRBJ2-5, with 9 bases fitting TRBD2. The CDR3 runs to 16 residues. Germline assignment: CDR1 SEHNR and CDR2 FQNEAQ (reference sequence). V trimming: 5 bases; J trimming: 11 bases; junction bases outside the gene matches: 18. Written as DNA, the CDR3 is TGTGCCAGCAGCCCCCCGTCTAGCGGGGTCCATTGGGAGCAGTACTTC. Amino acid sequence: CASSPPSSGVHWEQYF.

This clonotype was counted between two and nine times. The V call is TRBV7-6, the J call TRBJ2-1; D is ambiguous. CDR3 length: 15 residues. V lost 1 base and J lost 3, with 10 bases in between. The germline V gene has CDR1 SGHVS and CDR2 FNYEAQ. CDR3 residues: CASSLGHGDYNEQFF. CDR3 sequence (DNA): TGTGCCAGCAGCTTAGGCCATGGTGACTACAATGAGCAGTTCTTC. The whole variable domain, filled in from reference TRBV7-6 and TRBJ2-1, reads GAGVSQSPRYKVTKRGQDVALRCDPISGHVSLYWYRQALGQGPEFLTYFNYEAQQDKSGLPNDRFSAERPEGSISTLTIQRTEQRDSAMYRCASSLGHGDYNEQFFGPGTRLTVL.

This clonotype occurred a few times. The chain combines TRBV6-2 or TRBV6-3 with TRBJ2-5, with TRBD2 as a possible D gene (5 bases). CDR3 length: 15 residues. CDR1 and CDR2 from the germline V gene are MNHEY and SVGEGT. V lost 3 bases to trimming and J lost 5 bases, with 16 bases between them. CDR3 in amino acids: CASSYPPRVVETQYF. The CDR3 region has the DNA TGTGCCAGCAGTTATCCTCCGCGGGTTGTGGAGACCCAGTACTTC.

This clonotype was observed a single time. This sequence joins TRBV20-1 and TRBJ2-7; no reliable D call. The CDR3 length is 14 residues. V was trimmed by 0 bases and J by 4 bases, leaving 13 bases between them. CDR1 and CDR2 (germline): DFQATT, SNEGSKA (reference sequence). The CDR3 region has the DNA TGCAGTGCTAGAGATATTTTGACCATTTACGAGCAGTACTTC. Encoded protein: CSARDILTIYEQYF.

This clonotype was seen a few times. The chain joins TRBV2 to TRBJ2-3; 8 bases are shared with TRBD1. With V trimmed by 10 bases and J by 4 bases, 1 base remained unmatched. The CDR3 length is 11 residues. Germline V gene data show CDR1 as SNHLY and CDR2 as FYNNEI. Written as DNA, the CDR3 is TGTGCCACGACAGGGGCAGATACGCAGTATTTT. Protein sequence: CATTGADTQYF.

V and J are TRBV3-1 and TRBJ2-3, with TRBD2 identical over 8 bases. CDR3 size: 16 residues. Germline CDR1 reads LGHDT; CDR2 reads YNNKEL (reference sequence). V was pared by 5 bases and J by 2 bases, with 9 bases of the junction left unmatched. CDR3 in DNA: TGTGCCAGCAGCGCCAGGAGCGGGGGCAACACAGATACGCAGTATTTT. Translation: CASSARSGGNTDTQYF.

This clonotype turned up a few times. The gene calls are TRBV12-3 or TRBV12-4 and TRBJ2-7; D ambiguous. V was trimmed by 5 bases and J by 5 bases, leaving 13 bases between them. The CDR3 is made up of 13 amino acids. This chain's CDR3 is CASSISVLHEQYF. The CDR3, as DNA: TGTGCCAGCAGTATCTCAGTACTCCACGAGCAGTACTTC.

This clonotype was counted only a few times. The chain joins TRBV13 to TRBJ2-3; 9 bases line up with TRBD2. Trimming took 1 base from V and 5 from J; bases not matched to a gene: 4. The germline gives CDR1 PRHDT, CDR2 FYEKMQ (reference sequence). This CDR3 has 15 residues. CDR3 nucleotides: TGTGCCAGCAGCTTAGAAATGACTAGCGGAGATACGCAGTATTTT. Amino acids: CASSLEMTSGDTQYF.

This clonotype came up a few times. This rearrangement joins TRBV6-5 to TRBJ2-7, with D perhaps matching TRBD1 (6 bases). Germline CDR1 and CDR2: MNHEY and SVGAGI. V lost 1 base, J lost 0 bases, and 10 bases lay in between. The CDR3 totals 15 residues. The CDR3 nucleotides are TGTGCCAGCAGTTACTGGGGACACAACTCCTACGAGCAGTACTTC. Its protein is CASSYWGHNSYEQYF.

J is TRBJ1-3 and V is TRBV15; D not certain. The V end was cut by 4 bases, the J end by 2 bases, with 9 bases between. Germline CDR1 is LNHNV and CDR2 is YYDKDF (reference sequence). This CDR3 is 14 amino acids long. DNA for the CDR3: TGTGCCACCAGCACCTCACGGGCTGGAAACACCATATATTTT. This codes for CATSTSRAGNTIYF.

This rearrangement joins TRBV5-1 to TRBJ2-7; D not certain. Looked up from germline, CDR1 is SGHRS and CDR2 is YFSETQ. The CDR3 covers 15 residues. The V end lost 1 base, the J end lost 0 bases, and 11 bases lay between the germline ends. In DNA form, the CDR3 reads TGCGCCAGCAGCTTGAGTCTCTCCCCCTCCTACGAGCAGTACTTC. Translating gives CASSLSLSPSYEQYF.

This clonotype came up a few times. The chain employs TRBV20-1 and TRBJ2-7; TRBD2 is a possible D gene (7 bases). Germline V gives CDR1 DFQATT, CDR2 SNEGSKA (reference sequence). Between the trimmed V and J ends, which lost 1 base and 3 bases, there was a span of 13 bases. The length of the CDR3 is 14 residues. CDR3 DNA: TGCAGTGCTAGAGTGGCGGGGGCCAACTACGAGCAGTACTTC. Protein product: CSARVAGANYEQYF.

This clonotype was counted ten times or more. The chain has TRBV29-1 and TRBJ2-1, with D possibly being TRBD1 (6 bases). V was trimmed by 3 bases and J by 2 bases, leaving 14 bases between them. The CDR3 runs to 15 residues. CDR1 is SQVTM, CDR2 ANQGSEA, per germline. CDR3 nucleotides: TGCAGCGTTGAGTGCAGGGACACCGCCTACAATGAGCAGTTCTTC. It translates to CSVECRDTAYNEQFF.

In this sample, this clonotype turned up once. This sequence joins TRBV30 and TRBJ1-2; D may be TRBD1 (6 bases). Trimming took 5 bases from V and 4 from J, leaving 11 bases between them. In germline, CDR1 is GTSNPN, CDR2 SVGIG (reference sequence). The CDR3 consists of 12 residues. Here the CDR3 reads CAWDRDTYGYTF. Written as DNA, the CDR3 is TGTGCCTGGGACCGGGACACCTATGGCTACACCTTC.

In its sample, this clonotype was seen a few times. A much larger clone differs by one base, so this may be a read error. The chain joins TRBV5-6 to TRBJ1-2; D is undetermined. CDR1 and CDR2 from the germline V gene are SGHDT and YYEEEE. The length of the CDR3 is 14 residues. The DNA for the CDR3 is TGTGCCAGCAGCTCGGACTTTCTCTCCTATGGCTGCACCTTC. This codes for CASSSDFLSYGCTF.

This clonotype was detected many times. This chain joins TRBV4-2 and TRBJ2-7, with D possibly TRBD2 on 6 matching bases. The CDR3 is 13 residues long. The germline gives CDR1 LGHNA, CDR2 YNFKEQ. V was pared by 4 bases and J by 5 bases, with 12 bases between. The CDR3 spells CASSRGGSDEQYF. In DNA form, the CDR3 reads TGTGCCAGCAGCCGGGGAGGCTCTGACGAGCAGTACTTC.